A selection of T cell receptor beta chains follows, all from one sample in a study of monozygotic twins with inflammatory bowel disease. TCRdb reworked the 5' RACE reads into one entry per CDR3 protein, no DNA. Its clone listing holds about 85,000 distinct CDR3 sequences. What was sequenced was blood. The receptors were sampled from a human donor with ulcerative colitis or Crohn's disease, or a healthy co-twin of an affected twin (not recorded which). The CDR3 runs from the conserved cysteine through the conserved F or W. Each record gives: V gene, J gene, CDR3 protein.

TRBV10-2	TRBJ2-2	CASSESVGTGELFF
TRBV20-1	TRBJ2-5	CSARDFTGFGQETQYF
TRBV7-9	TRBJ2-1	CASSPRQKFNEQFF
TRBV29-1	TRBJ2-5	CSVERGGETQYF
TRBV5-1	TRBJ2-3	CASSLTRSTDTQYF
TRBV9	TRBJ2-3	CARSASGADTQYF
TRBV20-1	TRBJ1-1	CSARGSHRTTTEAFF
TRBV7-9	TRBJ2-5	CASSLGGERHGTQYF
TRBV4-2	TRBJ1-2	CASSQVGSESGSGGYTF
TRBV12-3/TRBV12-4	TRBJ1-4	CASSHRSTNEKLFF
TRBV7-7	TRBJ2-2	CASSPGTPNTGELFF
TRBV5-1	TRBJ2-4	CASSLESVLNIQYF
TRBV12-3/TRBV12-4	TRBJ1-5	CASSLGQGGNQPQHF
TRBV20-1	TRBJ1-3	CSARDRVGGGSGNTIYF
TRBV5-1	TRBJ2-5	CASSPGLPETQYF
TRBV3-1	TRBJ1-1	CASSQGLSKILIEAFF
TRBV5-1	TRBJ1-6	CASSWKPGQGNNSPLHF
TRBV7-8	TRBJ2-6	CASSLVQSGANVLTF
TRBV2	TRBJ2-4	CASSVKQGAKNIQYF
TRBV20-1	TRBJ2-7	CSARGRTYEQYF
TRBV29-1	TRBJ1-4	CSVVWGGTTNEKLFF
TRBV5-1	TRBJ1-2	CASSLAWRVAGYTF
TRBV6-1	TRBJ1-2	CASSEPIRGQGYGYTF
TRBV29-1	TRBJ2-1	CSAAPRLTYNEQFF
TRBV12-3/TRBV12-4	TRBJ2-7	CASSLYIAGRVPYEQYF
TRBV7-2	TRBJ2-3	CASSRTGDRGDTQYF
TRBV7-9	TRBJ2-2	CASSFGGYELFF
TRBV5-1	TRBJ1-4	CASSLGQGAENEKLFF
TRBV6-1	TRBJ2-7	CASSEQRMGLSEQYF
TRBV12-3/TRBV12-4	TRBJ1-1	CASSHLGRPMNTEAFF
TRBV5-1	TRBJ1-3	CASSLDEFGNTIYF
TRBV18	TRBJ1-4	CASSGTGATNEKLFF
TRBV5-1	TRBJ2-7	CASSDQTRSEQYF